The subject of this entry is one TCR beta chain. Original handling: For nucleated cells, counts were estimated from reference gene primer amplification. Profiled with immunoSEQ multiplex PCR; TCRdb holds only in-frame clones, not every one. Clone size and the V and J calls come from that table; the DNA yielded D and trimming. This table has about 440,000 clones, roughly 87% appearing once. The entry originates in a study of blood T cell repertoires in COVID-19. About the study: From the United States, Italy and Spain came samples of acute and convalescent COVID-19.

CDR1 is SEHNR and CDR2 is FQNEAQ in the germline V gene (reference sequence). J gave up 10 bases and V 5 bases, and 3 bases lay outside the gene matches. The length of the CDR3 is 12 residues. The sequence came from a woman under 30 with acute COVID-19. V and J are TRBV7-9 and TRBJ2-1, with 9 bases matching TRBD2. Material: PBMCs or T cells enriched from blood (not recorded which). The chain's CDR3 is CASSLTSGEQFF. The CDR3 nucleotides read TGTGCCAGCAGCCTAACTAGCGGGGAGCAGTTCTTC.